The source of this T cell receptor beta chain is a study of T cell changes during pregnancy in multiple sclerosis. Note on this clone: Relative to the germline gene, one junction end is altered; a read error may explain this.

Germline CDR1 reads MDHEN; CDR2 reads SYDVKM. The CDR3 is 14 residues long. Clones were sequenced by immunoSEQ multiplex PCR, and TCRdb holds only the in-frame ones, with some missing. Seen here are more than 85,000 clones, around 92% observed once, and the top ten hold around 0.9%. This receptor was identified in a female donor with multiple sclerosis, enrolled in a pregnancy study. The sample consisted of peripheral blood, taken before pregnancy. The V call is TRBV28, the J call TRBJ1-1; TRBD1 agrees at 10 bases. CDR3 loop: CASSSDGTGAPYAF. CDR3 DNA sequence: TGTGCCAGCAGTAGCGACGGGACAGGGGCCCCGTACGCCTTT.